One and the same sample provided the 9 T cell receptor beta chains below, sequenced in a study of T cell repertoires in cytomegalovirus infection. What these receptors recognize is not known. Each CDR3 protein gets one entry after TCRdb re-called the reads with MiXCR. The sample includes 900,000 to 950,000 distinct CDR3 sequences, around 32% of them seen just once. Sequencing used cultured CD8+ T cells from PBMCs, obtained from culture after CMV antigen stimulation. These receptor sequences come from a human donor in good health (CMV status not recorded). Some clones in this sample may be carry-over from other donors' samples.

Only a few counts were recorded for this clonotype. This sequence joins TRBV9 and TRBJ2-5; TRBD1 is a possible D gene (5 bases). This CDR3 contains 14 residues. From germline, CDR1 is SGDLS and CDR2 YYNGEE. V lost 0 bases to trimming and J lost 3 bases, with 9 bases between them. In DNA form, the CDR3 reads TGTGCCAGCAGCGTAGAGAGCAGGGAAGAGACCCAGTACTTC. Protein: CASSVESREETQYF. Using reference TRBV9 and TRBJ2-5 for the parts outside the CDR3, the full variable domain is DSGVTQTPKHLITATGQRVTLRCSPRSGDLSVYWYQQSLDQGLQFLIQYYNGEERAKGNILERFSAQQFPDLHSELNLSSLELGDSALYFCASSVESREETQYFGPGTRLLVL.

This clonotype has just a few counts. The gene calls are TRBV7-6 and TRBJ1-2; 8 positions match TRBD1. This CDR3 spans 17 amino acids. V lost 4 bases to trimming and J lost 8 bases; unmatched junction nucleotides: 18. Germline-derived CDR1 and CDR2 are SGHVS and FNYEAQ. DNA of the CDR3: TGTGCCAGCAGCTCGTCGCCCGGGACAGGCGGTGTTAAAGGCTACACCTTC. Protein: CASSSSPGTGGVKGYTF.

The chain links TRBV12-5 to TRBJ2-1; possible D gene TRBD2, 6 bases. This CDR3 has 15 amino acids. Trimming shortened V by 6 bases and J by 4 bases, and 16 bases separated the two germline ends. The germline gives CDR1 LGHNT, CDR2 FRNRAP. CDR3 loop: CASGLGGGGYNEQFF. CDR3 nucleotides: TGTGCTAGTGGCTTAGGTGGGGGAGGATACAATGAGCAGTTCTTC.

This clonotype was found a few times. This chain links TRBV7-9 with TRBJ1-3, with D unclear. This CDR3 is 13 amino acids long. V was shortened by 5 bases and J by 3 bases, with 8 bases between the two germline ends. Germline V gene lookup returns CDR1 SEHNR and CDR2 FQNEAQ (reference sequence). In nucleotides, the CDR3 is TGTGCCAGCAGCGTGGACGGTGGAAACACCATATATTTT. It encodes CASSVDGGNTIYF.

The V call is TRBV4-1, the J call TRBJ2-1, with 9 bases matching TRBD2. The CDR3 is 16 residues long. V gave up 3 bases and J gave up 10 bases; unmatched junction bases: 13. The germline CDR1 and CDR2 sequences are MGHRA and YSYEKL. The CDR3 region has the DNA TGCGCCAGCAGCCACAGGAAGCGGGGGGATGAAGTAGAGCAGTTCTTC. Its translation: CASSHRKRGDEVEQFF.

This chain uses TRBV6-2 or TRBV6-3 with TRBJ2-7; 8 bases match TRBD2. The V segment lost 5 bases and the J segment 11 bases; nucleotides outside the gene matches: 11. The germline CDR1 and CDR2 sequences are MNHEY and SVGEGT. The CDR3 has 13 residues. CDR3 coding DNA: TGTGCCAGCAGTCTCGGACTAGCCCTAGTGGAGTACGTC. It specifies CASSLGLALVEYV.

This clonotype has just a few counts. V is TRBV4-2 and J is TRBJ2-7, with TRBD2 matching over 8 bases. Unmatched junction bases numbered 6, after V lost 3 bases and J lost 5 bases. Germline CDR1 reads LGHNA; CDR2 reads YNFKEQ. The CDR3 covers 14 residues. CDR3 residues: CASSQKAGGDEQYF. In nucleotides, the CDR3 is TGTGCCAGCAGCCAGAAGGCGGGGGGTGACGAGCAGTACTTC.

The J gene is TRBJ2-7, the V gene TRBV7-6; D gene uncertain. V was pared by 5 bases and J by 1 base, with 18 bases between. Germline-derived CDR1 and CDR2 are SGHVS and FNYEAQ. The CDR3 length is 16 residues. CDR3 in amino acids: CASSPPVTTLSYEQYF. CDR3 nucleotides: TGTGCCAGCAGCCCACCCGTGACAACTCTTTCCTACGAGCAGTACTTC.

This chain uses TRBV27 with TRBJ2-5; weak D call: TRBD2 (5 bases). The CDR3 contains 15 residues. Looked up from germline, CDR1 is MNHEY and CDR2 is SMNVEV (reference sequence). Trimming pared 9 bases from V and 1 base from J, leaving 18 bases between. CDR3 region: CASSKSADPQETQYF. The DNA of the CDR3 is TGTGCCAGTTCAAAGTCAGCGGATCCCCAAGAGACCCAGTACTTC.